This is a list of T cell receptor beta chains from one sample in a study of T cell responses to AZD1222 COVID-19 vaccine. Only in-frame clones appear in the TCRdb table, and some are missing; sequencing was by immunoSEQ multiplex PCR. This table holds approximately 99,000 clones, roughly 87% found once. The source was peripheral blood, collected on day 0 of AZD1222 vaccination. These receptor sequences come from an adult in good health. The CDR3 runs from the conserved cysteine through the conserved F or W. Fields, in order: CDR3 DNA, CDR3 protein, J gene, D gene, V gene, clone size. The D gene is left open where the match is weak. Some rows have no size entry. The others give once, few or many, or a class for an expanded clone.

CDR3 DNA: TGTGCCAGCAGTTTGGGTGGGGGGACTGAAGCTTTCTTT
CDR3 protein: CASSLGGGTEAFF
J gene: TRBJ1-1
D gene: -
V gene: TRBV28
clone size: -

CDR3 DNA: TGTGCCAGCAGTTACAGGACAGGGAACTATGGCTACACCTTC
CDR3 protein: CASSYRTGNYGYTF
J gene: TRBJ1-2
D gene: TRBD1
V gene: TRBV6-5
clone size: once

CDR3 DNA: TGTGCCAGCGGAGGCCCCAATCAGCCCCAGCATTTT
CDR3 protein: CASGGPNQPQHF
J gene: TRBJ1-5
D gene: -
V gene: TRBV6-5
clone size: -

CDR3 DNA: TGTGCCAGCACTATTTACGGGAGGGACGAAGCTTTCTTT
CDR3 protein: CASTIYGRDEAFF
J gene: TRBJ1-1
D gene: -
V gene: TRBV12-3/TRBV12-4
clone size: -

CDR3 DNA: TGCGCCAGCAGCCCTACGGACGGGACGAGCTCACCCCTCCACTTT
CDR3 protein: CASSPTDGTSSPLHF
J gene: TRBJ1-6
D gene: -
V gene: TRBV5-1
clone size: -

CDR3 DNA: TGTGCCAGCGAAGCTGTAGGTGAGCAGTTCTTC
CDR3 protein: CASEAVGEQFF
J gene: TRBJ2-1
D gene: -
V gene: TRBV12-3/TRBV12-4
clone size: -

CDR3 DNA: TGTGCCAGCAAGGTCGAGCGGAGCACTGAAGCTTTCTTT
CDR3 protein: CASKVERSTEAFF
J gene: TRBJ1-1
D gene: -
V gene: TRBV27
clone size: -

CDR3 DNA: TGTGCCAGTAGTATCAATGGGATCTCTGGAAACACCATATATTTT
CDR3 protein: CASSINGISGNTIYF
J gene: TRBJ1-3
D gene: -
V gene: TRBV19
clone size: -

CDR3 DNA: TGCAGTGCTAGTGGGACTAGCGGGAGTACCCATGAGCAGTTCTTC
CDR3 protein: CSASGTSGSTHEQFF
J gene: TRBJ2-1
D gene: TRBD2
V gene: TRBV20-1
clone size: -

CDR3 DNA: TGCGCCACCCGGGGAGGGCGGTACACTGAAGCTTTCTTT
CDR3 protein: CATRGGRYTEAFF
J gene: TRBJ1-1
D gene: -
V gene: TRBV10-1
clone size: -

CDR3 DNA: TGTGCCAGCAGCTTGACGGTATCCTACGAGCAGTACTTC
CDR3 protein: CASSLTVSYEQYF
J gene: TRBJ2-7
D gene: -
V gene: TRBV5-8
clone size: once

CDR3 DNA: TGCGCCAGCAGCTTGGCCGAGGGTTCTAACTATGGCTACACCTTC
CDR3 protein: CASSLAEGSNYGYTF
J gene: TRBJ1-2
D gene: -
V gene: TRBV5-1
clone size: once

CDR3 DNA: TGTGCCAGCAGTGAGGGACCCGGGACAGGCCCGTTCTATGGCTACACCTTC
CDR3 protein: CASSEGPGTGPFYGYTF
J gene: TRBJ1-2
D gene: TRBD1
V gene: TRBV6-4
clone size: -

CDR3 DNA: TGTGCCAGCAGCCCCGGACCAAACACTGAAGCTTTCTTT
CDR3 protein: CASSPGPNTEAFF
J gene: TRBJ1-1
D gene: -
V gene: TRBV7-3
clone size: -

CDR3 DNA: TGTGCCAGCAGCATACTAGCGGGGGGGCATACCGGGGAGCTGTTTTTT
CDR3 protein: CASSILAGGHTGELFF
J gene: TRBJ2-2
D gene: TRBD2
V gene: TRBV9
clone size: -

CDR3 DNA: TGTGCCAGCAGCAGACACTATGGCTACACCTTC
CDR3 protein: CASSRHYGYTF
J gene: TRBJ1-2
D gene: -
V gene: TRBV5-7
clone size: -

CDR3 DNA: TGTGCCAGCTCACCAGAATCCGGGGTGGACTATGGCTACACCTTC
CDR3 protein: CASSPESGVDYGYTF
J gene: TRBJ1-2
D gene: -
V gene: TRBV18
clone size: -

CDR3 DNA: TGTGCCAGCAGCCCGGACGGGCAGACAGCTTTCTTT
CDR3 protein: CASSPDGQTAFF
J gene: TRBJ1-1
D gene: -
V gene: TRBV7-8
clone size: -